Below, one T cell receptor (beta chain) is given with its context. The data belong to a study of shared T cell receptors in the human thymus. The protocol was immunoSEQ multiplex PCR, while the TCRdb copy is restricted to in-frame clones and leaves out a portion. The table has 700,000 or so clones, roughly 88% seen once. The germline V and J ends were trimmed by 3 bases and 0 bases, with 5 bases remaining between them. This CDR3 spans 13 amino acids. Germline CDR1 is ENHRY and CDR2 is SYGVKD. This sample also appeared in a second study, on human thymus T cells. That source notes: The thymus was resected at corrective cardiac surgery. Related research examined unrelated individuals and reported that their thymic repertoires overlapped highly.

This rearrangement joins TRBV10-3 to TRBJ1-2; D uncertain. Sequencing input: thymocytes. This receptor was identified in a girl in the first two years of life with a congenital heart defect. The DNA of the CDR3 is TGTGCCATCAGTGACGGTACTAACTATGGCTACACCTTC. Its translation is CAISDGTNYGYTF.